This TCR beta chain was captured by sequencing in a study of T cells in Graves' hyperthyroidism and ophthalmopathy (dated 2019 in TCRdb). Some background on the complete study: To identify distinguishing TCR V-J signatures, a discovery cohort of 100 or so patients was used, comprising 40 to 45 with Graves' ophthalmopathy and 57 with stable Graves' hyperthyroidism. Whether ophthalmopathy could be predicted prospectively was tested in an independent validation cohort made up of roughly 19 hyperthyroidism patients plus 17 patients who later progressed to ophthalmopathy. The roughly 90 discovery patients were divided at random into training and test sets in a 7:3 ratio. Thyroid tissue and blood T-cell repertoires from more than five Graves' hyperthyroidism patients were also compared in the study. Following sampling, methimazole starting at 30 mg daily was given to hyperthyroidism patients, and high-dose intravenous methylprednisolone was given to ophthalmopathy patients. The paper describes TCR Vbeta CDR3 sequencing of 130 to 150 peripheral blood samples, made up of 43 ophthalmopathy patients, around 78 hyperthyroidism patients and 17 progressor patients.

As regards this clonotype: What this receptor recognizes is not known. Base qualities are not recorded, but no much larger clone differs from it by a single base.

Stable Graves' hyperthyroidism was defined as no progression to ophthalmopathy during 18 months of follow-up. The hyperthyroidism patients were between 18 and 65 years old and newly diagnosed, with a disease duration of less than 2 months. Any patient with an uncontrolled infection, another autoimmune disease, pregnancy or lactation was excluded. Clinical symptoms, serum thyroxine and TRAb, thyroid ultrasound, and orbital computed tomography formed the basis for the diagnoses. Total RNA was extracted using Trizol reagent, and RNA quality was assessed on an Agilent 2100 Bioanalyzer. Here is what the overall study found, with its caveats: A model built on a 13 V-J signature distinguished ophthalmopathy from stable hyperthyroidism, reaching 87.88% sensitivity and about 81% specificity in cross-validation and 80%/75% in testing. No statistical method was used to set the sample size in advance, and investigators knew the group allocation. In validation, the model predicted progression to ophthalmopathy a median of 6.5 months before onset, with 65% to 71% sensitivity and nearly 75% specificity. Blood samples also contained most of the expanded thyroid clonotypes (frequency above 0.001), which suggests that blood repertoires may reflect thyroid immune responses.

The germline V gene sets CDR1 to ENHRY and CDR2 to SYGVKD. The CDR3 measures 13 amino acids from cysteine to phenylalanine. The DNA shown is the 39-base CDR3, in frame from base 1. V loses 11 bases at its end and J loses 6 bases; junction bases beyond the gene matches: 13. TCR beta CDR3 regions were amplified from RNA transcripts. A first-round RT-PCR of the TCR CDR3 used the HTBI primer set with the Qiagen OneStep RT-PCR kit. Libraries were constructed in a second round of multiplex PCR, after which size selection and purification were performed. The libraries were sequenced on an Illumina HiSeq2000 using paired-end 100 bp reads. The authors' pipeline ran thus. SOAPnuke was used to process the raw data, throwing out any read that contained adapters or uncalled bases, had a mean Phred below 15, or lacked an exact constant-primer or identifier match. High-quality paired reads were merged with COPE v1.2.5, and unique nucleotide sequences were defined as clonotypes. Clonotypes were aligned to IMGT TRBV, TRBD and TRBJ reference segments using MiTCR v1.1. Only V-J combinations with frequency above 0.0001, covering approximately 99% of repertoires, were analysed. The TCS score was defined as the ratio of F50 (clonal expansion) to E x V (chaos), calculated using BLOSUM62-based TCRdist between CDR3 peptides within each V-J. Welch's t-statistics and random forest reduced 514 V-J features to about 12, which were used in a naive Bayes classifier (R e1071). TCRdb took the public reads, trimmed them with fastp at Q25, ran MiXCR for clone calling and kept in-frame beta chains. Under each unique CDR3 protein, matching rows form one entry showing the most common genes and DNA. The V and J calls and clone size come from TCRdb's table, not from the authors' own analysis. The sample table records hundreds of thousands of distinct CDR3 sequences; approximately 44% of these occur just once. The top ten hold 8.2% of the sample.

Recombination connected TRBV10-3 to TRBJ2-7; TRBD2 lines up with 7 middle nucleotides. The material sequenced was peripheral blood or thyroid tissue (not recorded which). The source is a woman aged 18-29 years with Graves' hyperthyroidism. Donor details come from another sample of the same person, matched by shared clones. The nucleotides read TGTGCCCCTGATTGGGCGGGAGTGGGCGAGCAGTACTTC. Its protein reads: CAPDWAGVGEQYF.